This T cell receptor (beta chain) was recorded in a study of shared T cell receptors in the human thymus. The length of the CDR3 is 12 residues. Germline V gene sequence: CDR1 MDHEN, CDR2 SYDVKM. With 10 bases removed from V and 2 bases from J, the gap between germline ends came to 9 bases. The data were produced by immunoSEQ multiplex PCR, yet TCRdb's version contains in-frame clones alone and is incomplete. The sample lists 550,000 to 800,000 clones, approximately 83% occurring once. These sequences were also reported in another study, on human thymus T cells. That investigation notes: Immunologically healthy infants in Finland undergoing congenital heart defect surgery were the donors. Resections removed during corrective heart surgery provided the thymus tissue used.

The V and J genes are TRBV28 and TRBJ1-3; D is uncertain. The sequence was collected from a girl younger than two with a congenital heart defect. The material sequenced was thymocytes. In DNA form, the CDR3 reads TGTGCCACCCGGGTGGCTGGAAACACCATATATTTT. This encodes CATRVAGNTIYF.